The clone carrying this T cell receptor beta chain was seen a few times. Its matching antigen is unknown. The data were obtained in a study of T-cell memory formation after mild COVID-19. Points from the study as a whole: Clones that got smaller from day 15 to 85 had even CD4/CD8, while clones growing later tipped toward CD4+.

The authors produced TCR alpha and TCR beta cDNA libraries with sample barcodes and UMIs by 5'RACE using constant-segment primers. TCRdb re-derived calls from the 5' RACE reads in MiXCR, one entry per CDR3 protein. The sample consists of over 400,000 distinct CDR3 sequences, about 25% of them appearing once. Trimming took 0 bases from V and 11 from J; bases not matched to a gene: 1. Germline V gene lookup returns CDR1 SGHRS and CDR2 YFSETQ. The CDR3 is made up of 11 amino acids. The TCR originated in an adult woman who had mild COVID-19 (a few samples of this study predate the infection). Cell type and time point are not known. What was sequenced was PBMCs or a T cell subset sorted from them (not recorded which). The chain recombines TRBV5-1 with TRBJ1-1; 7 positions match TRBD1. DNA for the CDR3: TGCGCCAGCAGCTTGGAGGGGGCGGCTTTCTTT. Its translation: CASSLEGAAFF.